This T cell receptor beta chain was recorded in a study of OX40 agonist ivuxolimab in advanced cancers. Trimming stripped 3 bases from V and 5 bases from J, with 8 bases between. The germline V gene encodes CDR1 GTSNPN and CDR2 SVGIG (reference sequence). The CDR3 covers 13 residues. Repertoires were generated with immunoSEQ multiplex PCR, while TCRdb's copy carries only in-frame clones and drops some. Found here are approximately 82,000 clones, 70% to 90% of them singletons; the top ten hold 20% to 25%. This specimen was CD4+ or CD8+ T cells sorted from blood, taken in a trial of the OX40 agonist ivuxolimab. The rearrangement uses TRBV30 and TRBJ1-6; the D gene is possibly TRBD1 (5 bases). The source is an adult with an advanced solid tumor such as melanoma, head and neck, liver or kidney cancer. Here the CDR3 DNA reads TGTGCCTGGAGCCAGGGACATAATTCACCCCTCCACTTT. This gives the protein CAWSQGHNSPLHF.